A single sample is the source of the 12 T cell receptor beta chains below, sequenced in a study of control samples from healthy donors and cancer patients. TCRdb keeps only in-frame clones here, not all; method: immunoSEQ multiplex PCR. Seen here are fewer than 500,000 clones, 80% to 95% observed once, and the top ten hold 6% to 7%. Input material: PBMCs. These receptors originate from a man aged 35 to 55 with head and neck cancer.

This clone was seen just once. The rearrangement links TRBV28 to TRBJ2-3; 9 nucleotides line up with TRBD1. V gave up 4 bases and J gave up 3 bases; unmatched junction bases: 8. This CDR3 has 16 residues. Germline CDR1 is MDHEN and CDR2 is SYDVKM. This CDR3 is CASSWAGQGITDTQYF. The CDR3 DNA is TGTGCCAGCAGTTGGGCCGGACAGGGGATAACAGATACGCAGTATTTT.

This chain uses TRBV30 with TRBJ2-7, with D perhaps assigned TRBD1 or TRBD2 (5 bases each). CDR1 GTSNPN and CDR2 SVGIG come from the germline V gene (reference sequence). Deletions cut 5 bases from V and 4 bases from J, with 24 bases between. CDR3 length: 16 amino acids. The CDR3 spells CAWAPPGRYLTYEQYF. Here the CDR3 DNA reads TGTGCCTGGGCTCCCCCGGGACGGTATTTGACTTACGAGCAGTACTTC.

The chain employs TRBV7-3 and TRBJ2-5; 7 positions match TRBD1. This CDR3 has 14 residues. V dropped 5 bases and J dropped 5; count of bases not matched to a gene: 8. Germline loops: CDR1 SGHTA, CDR2 FQGTGA. CDR3 bases: TGTGCCAGCAGCCGAGGACAGGTGGGGGAGACCCAGTACTTC. Translated, it gives CASSRGQVGETQYF.

In the case of this clone: This specimen includes other DNA sequences encoding the same CDR3. The CDR3: CASSLGVNTEAFF. The DNA of the CDR3 is TGCGCCAGCAGCTTGGGGGTGAACACTGAAGCTTTCTTT. The V call is TRBV5-1, the J call TRBJ1-1; no firm D call. This CDR3 is built from 13 residues. V was clipped by 0 bases and J by 0 bases, with 3 bases between them. Germline CDR1 SGHRS, CDR2 YFSETQ.

In the case of this clone: Its ends do not fully match the called genes, so a read error is possible. The chain uses TRBV19 and TRBJ2-4; D call uncertain. Germline CDR1 is LNHDA and CDR2 is SQIVND (reference sequence). CDR3 size: 11 residues. The CDR3 loop reads CASGRGPSVHF. DNA for the CDR3: TGTGCCAGTGGACGAGGACCTAGTGTGCACTTC.

This clone was seen just once. The rearrangement joins TRBV4-3 to TRBJ1-1, with D possibly being TRBD1 (5 bases). The V gene lost 1 base and the J gene lost 7 bases, with 13 bases spanning the gap. Germline V gene lookup returns CDR1 LGHNA and CDR2 YSLEER. This CDR3 comprises 14 residues. CDR3 nucleotides: TGCGCCAGCAGCCAAGCCGGGGACCAGGGTGAAGCTTTCTTT. Its protein is CASSQAGDQGEAFF.

The chain recombines TRBV9 with TRBJ1-5; D perhaps matches TRBD1 (5 bases). CDR3 length: 15 amino acids. The V end was cut by 4 bases, the J end by 10 bases, with 21 bases between. Germline lookup yields CDR1 SGDLS and CDR2 YYNGEE. CDR3 nucleotides: TGTGCCAGCAGCACCCTCGACGGGGGTCAAGCCCCCCAGCATTTT. It specifies CASSTLDGGQAPQHF.

The V gene is TRBV12-3 or TRBV12-4, the J gene TRBJ2-5, with D tentatively TRBD1 (7 bases). V was pared by 7 bases and J by 2 bases, with 11 bases between. This CDR3 region has 13 residues. CDR3 in amino acids: CASTSGGQETQYF. DNA for the CDR3: TGTGCCAGCACCTCAGGGGGGCAAGAGACCCAGTACTTC.

CDR3 region: CASSAGGRGPTDTQYF. For the CDR3, the DNA is TGTGCCAGCAGCGCCGGGGGCAGGGGGCCGACAGATACGCAGTATTTT. The chain is built from TRBV9 and TRBJ2-3; 8 nucleotides match TRBD1. The germline CDR1 and CDR2 sequences are SGDLS and YYNGEE. V shed 3 bases and J 3 bases; nucleotides not matched to a gene: 9. The CDR3 length is 16 residues.

This clone was seen more than once but under ten times. This chain joins TRBV12-5 and TRBJ2-7, with 8 bases identical to TRBD1. The V gene's germline CDR1 is LGHNT and CDR2 FRNRAP. The CDR3 consists of 14 residues. V gave up 4 bases and J gave up 7 bases; unmatched junction bases: 9. CDR3 bases: TGTGCTAGTGGTTCGCTTTGGACAGGGCGGGAGCAGTACTTC. It encodes CASGSLWTGREQYF.

Worth noting for this clone: Other DNA sequences from this sample encode an identical CDR3 as well. The CDR3 coding sequence is TGTGCCAGCAGCTTAGTTGGGGGCTCTGGAAACACCATATATTTT. This gives the protein CASSLVGGSGNTIYF. This chain connects TRBV7-2 to TRBJ1-3; weak D call: TRBD1 (5 bases). Trimming removed 1 base at V and 0 bases at J, with 7 bases between. Per the germline V gene, CDR1 is SGHTA and CDR2 is FQGNSA. CDR3 length: 15 amino acids.

The genes are TRBV15 and TRBJ1-5; D possibly corresponds to TRBD1 (6 bases). The CDR3 sequence is 14 residues long. Germline V gene lookup returns CDR1 LNHNV and CDR2 YYDKDF (reference sequence). Deletions cut 5 bases from V and 6 bases from J, with 14 bases between. The CDR3 region has the DNA TGTGCCACCAGCCCGAGGGGGGGCAGTCAGCCCCAGCATTTT. Translating gives CATSPRGGSQPQHF.